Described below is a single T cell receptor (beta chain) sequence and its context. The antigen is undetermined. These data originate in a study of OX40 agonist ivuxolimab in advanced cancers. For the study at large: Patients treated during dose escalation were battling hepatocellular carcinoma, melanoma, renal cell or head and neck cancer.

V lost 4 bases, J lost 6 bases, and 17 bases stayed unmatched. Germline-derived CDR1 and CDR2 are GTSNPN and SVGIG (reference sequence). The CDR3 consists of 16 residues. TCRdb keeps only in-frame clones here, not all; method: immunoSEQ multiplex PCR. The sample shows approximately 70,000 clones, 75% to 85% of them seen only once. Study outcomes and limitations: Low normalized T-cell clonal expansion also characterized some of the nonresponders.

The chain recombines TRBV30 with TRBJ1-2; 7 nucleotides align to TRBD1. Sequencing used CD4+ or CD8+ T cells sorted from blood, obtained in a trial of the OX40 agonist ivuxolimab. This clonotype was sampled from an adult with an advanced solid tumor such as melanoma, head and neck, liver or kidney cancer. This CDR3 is CAWNRVSGGTANGYTF. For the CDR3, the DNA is TGTGCCTGGAACAGGGTCTCTGGGGGGACAGCAAATGGCTACACCTTC.